These 18 T cell receptor beta chains came from one sample sequenced in a study of human T cells and chemical hapten exposure. Sequencing started from total RNA isolated from unfractionated whole blood. TCRdb called the 5' RACE reads again in MiXCR, with one record for every CDR3 protein. The sample has about 140,000 distinct CDR3 sequences, over 3.5% seen once. The source of these receptors is a female donor in good health.

This clonotype was seen ten or more times. The J gene is TRBJ2-3, the V gene TRBV10-3, with D possibly being TRBD2 (5 bases). V lost 0 bases, J lost 0 bases, and 7 bases lay in between. Germline CDR1 ENHRY, CDR2 SYGVKD. The CDR3 spans 15 residues. The CDR3 DNA follows: TGTGCCATCAGTGAGTCTACTAGTAGCACAGATACGCAGTATTTT. It encodes CAISESTSSTDTQYF.

The chain joins TRBV20-1 to TRBJ2-1, with 7 nucleotides matching TRBD1. CDR1 and CDR2 (germline): DFQATT, SNEGSKA (reference sequence). The CDR3 totals 13 residues. CDR3 residues: CSGVGQSYNEQFF. DNA of the CDR3: TGCAGCGGCGTGGGACAGTCCTACAATGAGCAGTTCTTC.

The sample holds many counts of this clonotype. This chain connects TRBV19 to TRBJ1-1, with D possibly TRBD1 on 5 matching bases. CDR1 is LNHDA, CDR2 SQIVND, per germline (reference sequence). CDR3 length: 15 residues. V lost 4 bases and J 1 base, leaving 13 bases between the germline ends. CDR3 residues: CASSTSRVANTEAFF. In nucleotides, the CDR3 is TGTGCCAGTAGTACCTCCAGGGTGGCGAACACTGAAGCTTTCTTT. The variable domain in full, completed from reference TRBV19 and TRBJ1-1, reads DGGITQSPKYLFRKEGQNVTLSCEQNLNHDAMYWYRQDPGQGLRLIYYSQIVNDFQKGDIAEGYSVSREKKESFPLTVTSAQKNPTAFYLCASSTSRVANTEAFFGQGTRLTVV.

This clonotype appeared many times. This chain's CDR3 is CASSGARTETQYF. The DNA for the CDR3 is TGTGCCAGCAGCGGGGCTAGGACCGAGACCCAGTACTTC. The V call is TRBV4-2, the J call TRBJ2-5; D might be TRBD1 (5 bases). CDR3 size: 13 residues. Looked up from germline, CDR1 is LGHNA and CDR2 is YNFKEQ. V dropped 5 bases and J dropped 5 bases, with 12 bases sitting between them.

In this sample, this clonotype turned up many times. The chain joins TRBV11-2 to TRBJ2-7; maybe TRBD1 (6 bases). V shed 0 bases and J shed 6 bases, with 18 bases lying between them. The CDR3 extends over 16 amino acids. Germline V gives CDR1 SGHAT, CDR2 FQNNGV. The CDR3 spells CASSLERAPGAIEQYF. CDR3 bases: TGTGCCAGCAGCTTAGAACGGGCCCCAGGGGCGATCGAGCAGTACTTC.

This clonotype was observed at least ten times. The chain carries TRBV13 and TRBJ2-3; 10 bases line up with TRBD1. V was pared by 5 bases and J by 10 bases, with 12 bases of the junction left unmatched. CDR3 length: 15 residues. CDR1 PRHDT and CDR2 FYEKMQ come from the germline V gene (reference sequence). CDR3 amino acids: CASSKAGTGATPQYF. For the CDR3, the DNA is TGTGCCAGCAGCAAAGCCGGGACAGGGGCCACCCCGCAGTATTTT.

This clonotype was observed many times. The chain links TRBV5-1 to TRBJ1-1; possibly TRBD1 for D (5 bases). V was clipped by 5 bases and J by 0 bases, with 14 bases between them. CDR1 and CDR2 from the germline V gene are SGHRS and YFSETQ. CDR3 length: 15 residues. The CDR3 spells CASRTRDLMNTEAFF. CDR3 bases: TGCGCCAGCAGGACTAGGGACTTAATGAACACTGAAGCTTTCTTT.

V gene TRBV27 combines with J gene TRBJ2-2; 8 bases are shared with TRBD2. Losses at the gene ends were 4 bases for V and 0 bases for J; bases not matched to a gene: 10. The CDR3 spans 18 residues. The germline V gene encodes CDR1 MNHEY and CDR2 SMNVEV (reference sequence). The CDR3 nucleotides are TGTGCCAGCAGTTCTCCTCCCAGACTAGCGCCGAACACCGGGGAGCTGTTTTTT. This encodes CASSSPPRLAPNTGELFF.

This rearrangement joins TRBV5-5 to TRBJ2-1; D remains unclear. Germline CDR1 reads SGHKS; CDR2 reads YYEKEE (reference sequence). Trimming took 5 bases from V and 8 from J, leaving 14 bases between them. This CDR3 spans 13 amino acids. CDR3 in amino acids: CASSRRAWDEQFF. In nucleotides, the CDR3 is TGTGCCAGCAGTAGGAGAGCGTGGGATGAGCAGTTCTTC.

The chain couples TRBV15 to TRBJ2-5; a weak D match, TRBD1 (5 bases). The V gene lost 8 bases and the J gene lost 3 bases, with 19 bases spanning the gap. The CDR3 length is 15 residues. Germline CDR1 reads LNHNV; CDR2 reads YYDKDF (reference sequence). CDR3 residues: CATHKSHVGEETQYF. CDR3 sequence (DNA): TGTGCCACCCACAAAAGTCACGTAGGGGAAGAGACCCAGTACTTC. The full variable domain, its missing parts supplied by reference TRBV15 and TRBJ2-5, is DAMVIQNPRYQVTQFGKPVTLSCSQTLNHNVMYWYQQKSSQAPKLLFHYYDKDFNNEADTPDNFQSRRPNTSFCFLDIRSPGLGDTAMYLCATHKSHVGEETQYFGPGTRLLVL.

This clonotype was seen only a few times. The CDR3 coding sequence is TGTGCCAGTAGGAGGACAGGGGGCGGCACTGAAGCTTTCTTT. It codes for CASRRTGGGTEAFF. This chain uses TRBV19 with TRBJ1-1; 11 positions agree with TRBD1. The V segment lost 6 bases and the J segment 4 bases; nucleotides outside the gene matches: 4. Germline V CDR1 and CDR2: LNHDA, SQIVND (reference sequence). The CDR3 loop spans 14 amino acids. Looking up the rest from reference TRBV19 and TRBJ1-1 gives the full variable domain: DGGITQSPKYLFRKEGQNVTLSCEQNLNHDAMYWYRQDPGQGLRLIYYSQIVNDFQKGDIAEGYSVSREKKESFPLTVTSAQKNPTAFYLCASRRTGGGTEAFFGQGTRLTVV.

This clonotype was detected ten times or more. This chain connects TRBV12-3 or TRBV12-4 to TRBJ2-1; D gene uncertain. CDR3 length: 12 amino acids. Trimming shortened V by 7 bases and J by 6 bases, and 10 bases separated the two germline ends. The CDR3 nucleotides read TGTGCCAGCACCCTCGGGCCCAATGAGCAGTTCTTC. It yields the protein CASTLGPNEQFF.

This clonotype was detected ten times or more. This chain connects TRBV20-1 to TRBJ2-3; perhaps TRBD2 as D (5 bases). The CDR3 runs 16 residues. The V and J ends lost 0 bases and 0 bases respectively, with 13 bases between them. Germline CDR1 is DFQATT and CDR2 is SNEGSKA (reference sequence). The CDR3 nucleotides are TGCAGTGCTAGAGATCTAGCCAGGCAAAGCACAGATACGCAGTATTTT. Translated: CSARDLARQSTDTQYF.

In this sample, this clonotype turned up many times. The chain carries TRBV9 and TRBJ2-5; D uncertain. The CDR3 contains 12 residues. The germline CDR1 and CDR2 sequences are SGDLS and YYNGEE. V was pared by 3 bases and J by 5 bases, with 8 bases between. The CDR3 is CASSGHVETQYF. CDR3 nucleotide sequence: TGTGCCAGCAGCGGACATGTGGAGACCCAGTACTTC.

The chain joins TRBV20-1 to TRBJ2-7, with D possibly called TRBD1 or TRBD2 (5 bases each). V lost 5 bases to trimming and J lost 5 bases, with 19 bases between them. Germline values: CDR1 DFQATT, CDR2 SNEGSKA (reference sequence). This CDR3 is built from 14 residues. This chain's CDR3 is CSAVDRRTSNEQYF. In DNA form, the CDR3 reads TGCAGTGCTGTTGACAGACGGACTTCCAACGAGCAGTACTTC.

This clonotype showed up many times. The chain employs TRBV6-6 and TRBJ1-2; D is possibly TRBD1 (5 bases). The CDR3 runs 13 residues. Germline V gene sequence: CDR1 MNHNY, CDR2 SVGAGI (reference sequence). Trimming shortened V by 10 bases and J by 0 bases, and 12 bases separated the two germline ends. The CDR3 is CATQGTTNYGYTF. CDR3 nucleotides: TGTGCCACCCAGGGCACCACTAACTATGGCTACACCTTC.

In its sample, this clonotype was seen many times. V gene TRBV7-9 combines with J gene TRBJ1-6, with a possible D match to TRBD1 (6 bases). CDR1 and CDR2 (germline): SEHNR, FQNEAQ (reference sequence). Trimming pared 8 bases from V and 10 bases from J, leaving 24 bases between. The CDR3 runs 16 residues. In nucleotides, the CDR3 is TGTGCCAGCGGGGGCCGGCGGCGTGGGGACCGGTCACCCCTCCACTTT. Translating gives CASGGRRRGDRSPLHF.

This clonotype has at least ten counts. This chain joins TRBV5-1 and TRBJ1-1; D might be TRBD1 (5 bases). V was cut by 8 bases and J by 2 bases, with 19 bases left in between. Germline CDR1 and CDR2: SGHRS and YFSETQ. CDR3 size: 15 residues. The CDR3 DNA sequence: TGCGCCAGTTCCCTCGGGGCTAAGGTCAACACTGAAGCTTTCTTT. Protein sequence: CASSLGAKVNTEAFF.